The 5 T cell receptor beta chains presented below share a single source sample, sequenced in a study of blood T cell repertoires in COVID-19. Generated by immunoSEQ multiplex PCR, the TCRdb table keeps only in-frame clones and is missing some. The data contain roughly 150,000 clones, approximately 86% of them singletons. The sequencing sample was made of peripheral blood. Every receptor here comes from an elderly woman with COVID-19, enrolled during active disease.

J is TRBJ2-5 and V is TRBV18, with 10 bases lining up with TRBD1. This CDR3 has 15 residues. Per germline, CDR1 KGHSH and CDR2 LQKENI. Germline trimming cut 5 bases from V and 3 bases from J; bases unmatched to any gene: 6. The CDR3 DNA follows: TGTGCCAGCTCATCCGGGACAGGGGCGAAAGAGACCCAGTACTTC. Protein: CASSSGTGAKETQYF.

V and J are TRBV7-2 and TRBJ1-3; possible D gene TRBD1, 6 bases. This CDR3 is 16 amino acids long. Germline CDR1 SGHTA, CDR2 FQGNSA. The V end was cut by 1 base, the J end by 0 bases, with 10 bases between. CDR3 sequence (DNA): TGTGCCAGCAGCTTAGGGCAGGGGCCCTCTGGAAACACCATATATTTT. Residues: CASSLGQGPSGNTIYF.

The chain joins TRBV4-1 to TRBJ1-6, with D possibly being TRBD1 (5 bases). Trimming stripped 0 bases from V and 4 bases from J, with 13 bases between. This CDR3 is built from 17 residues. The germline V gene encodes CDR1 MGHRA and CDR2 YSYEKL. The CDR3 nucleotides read TGCGCCAGCAGCCAAGAATTCAGGGTCTTGTATAATTCACCCCTCCACTTT. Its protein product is CASSQEFRVLYNSPLHF.

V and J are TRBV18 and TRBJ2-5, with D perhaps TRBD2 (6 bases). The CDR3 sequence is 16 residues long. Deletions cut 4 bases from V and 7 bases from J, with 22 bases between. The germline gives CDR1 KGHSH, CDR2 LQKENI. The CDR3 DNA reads TGTGCCAGCTCACGGGAACTAGCCAACGGGGTTGTGACCCAGTACTTC. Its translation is CASSRELANGVVTQYF.

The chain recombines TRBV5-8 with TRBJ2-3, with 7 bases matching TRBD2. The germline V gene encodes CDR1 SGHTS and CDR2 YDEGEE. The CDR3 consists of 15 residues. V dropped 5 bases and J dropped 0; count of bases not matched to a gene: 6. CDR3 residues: CASSAAGFSTDTQYF. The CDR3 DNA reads TGTGCCAGCAGTGCAGCGGGGTTTAGCACAGATACGCAGTATTTT.